Below, 12 T cell receptor beta chains from the same sample are listed, as sequenced in a study of blood T cell repertoires in COVID-19 (dated by TCRdb to 2018 to 2020). Libraries came from the immunoSEQ multiplex PCR assay. The table comes from immuneACCESS by way of TCRdb, which keeps in-frame sequences with V and J called. Part of the clones is missing from these tables; in studies checked, under half for an unresolved V gene and the rest for unknown reasons. This sample comprises a few hundred thousand clones, about 87% of them detected only once. The biggest ten clones account for approximately 1.6% of the sample. The material sequenced was peripheral blood. These receptors all come from a man between 65 and 79 years old with acute or convalescent COVID-19.

This chain links TRBV11-2 with TRBJ2-5, with no clear D. The CDR3 extends over 14 amino acids. The ends were cut back, 4 bases at V and 2 bases at J, with 11 bases in the middle. Germline V CDR1 and CDR2: SGHAT, FQNNGV. CDR3 nucleotides: TGTGCCAGCAGCTCCAGACACCGGCAAGAGACCCAGTACTTC. This encodes CASSSRHRQETQYF.

This clone showed up many times. V gene TRBV11-3 combines with J gene TRBJ2-5; 10 nucleotides match TRBD2. The trim removed 2 bases at V and 4 bases at J, leaving 7 bases unmatched. Per the germline V gene, CDR1 is SGHNT and CDR2 is YENEEA. This CDR3 region has 16 residues. CDR3 loop: CASSLRASGSTETQYF. In DNA, the CDR3 is TGTGCCAGCAGCTTAAGGGCTAGCGGGAGTACAGAGACCCAGTACTTC.

The V call is TRBV11-2, the J call TRBJ2-7; D perhaps matches TRBD1 (5 bases). The CDR3 consists of 13 residues. V shed 6 bases and J shed 5 bases, with 14 bases lying between them. Germline V gene lookup returns CDR1 SGHAT and CDR2 FQNNGV. The CDR3 DNA follows: TGTGCCAGCAGACTCTTCGGCAGGGACGAGCAGTACTTC. The encoded protein is CASRLFGRDEQYF.

The chain uses TRBV5-1 and TRBJ2-2, with no clear D. The germline gives CDR1 SGHRS, CDR2 YFSETQ. The CDR3 is 15 amino acids. Trimming shortened V by 0 bases and J by 0 bases, and 6 bases separated the two germline ends. CDR3 DNA: TGCGCCAGCAGCTTGGCCCAGGCGAACACCGGGGAGCTGTTTTTT. This encodes CASSLAQANTGELFF.

V is TRBV29-1 and J is TRBJ2-1; 15 bases agree with TRBD2. Per the germline V gene, CDR1 is SQVTM and CDR2 is ANQGSEA. The trim removed 7 bases at V and 12 bases at J, leaving 4 bases unmatched. This CDR3 region has 12 residues. The DNA of the CDR3 is TGCAGCGCTGGGACTAGCGGGAGGTGGCAGTTCTTC. Its translation: CSAGTSGRWQFF.

In the case of this clone: An end of the junction differs from the germline gene, which may be a read error. This chain joins TRBV7-9 and TRBJ2-3, with TRBD1 as a possible D gene (6 bases). The CDR3 extends over 15 amino acids. Germline values: CDR1 SEHNR, CDR2 FQNEAQ (reference sequence). Written as DNA, the CDR3 is TGTGCCAGCAGTTTAGGGGGAGTCGTCACAGATACGCAGTATTTT. It translates to CASSLGGVVTDTQYF.

This clone has only one observation. J is TRBJ1-4 and V is TRBV19; 8 nucleotides agree with TRBD1. Germline trimming cut 4 bases from V and 3 bases from J; bases unmatched to any gene: 1. This CDR3 contains 14 residues. Germline CDR1 LNHDA, CDR2 SQIVND (reference sequence). The DNA for the CDR3 is TGTGCCAGTAGTACGACAGGGGCTAATGAAAAACTGTTTTTT. As protein: CASSTTGANEKLFF.

This clone was seen a few times. The rearrangement links TRBV7-9 to TRBJ2-5; 11 positions agree with TRBD1. The CDR3 is 15 amino acids. J lost 5 bases, V lost 5 bases, and 7 bases had no gene match. CDR1 is SEHNR and CDR2 is FQNEAQ in the germline V gene (reference sequence). The CDR3 nucleotides read TGTGCCAGCAGCCAATGGACAGGGGGCCACGAGACCCAGTACTTC. It yields the protein CASSQWTGGHETQYF.

The J gene is TRBJ2-3, the V gene TRBV6-2 or TRBV6-3; 11 bases match TRBD2. CDR1 is MNHEY, CDR2 SVGEGT, per germline. The CDR3 length is 16 residues. Unmatched junction bases numbered 11, after V lost 5 bases and J lost 7 bases. The CDR3 DNA is TGTGCCAGCAGTGGGATAGCGGGAGGGCCGGGAAATACGCAGTATTTT. Protein product: CASSGIAGGPGNTQYF.

This sequence joins TRBV9 and TRBJ1-2, with D tentatively TRBD1 (6 bases). Germline CDR1 reads SGDLS; CDR2 reads YYNGEE. The CDR3 has 15 residues. The V end was cut by 0 bases, the J end by 2 bases, with 11 bases between. CDR3 bases: TGTGCCAGCAGCGTAGCCCCTGACAGGAACTATGGCTACACCTTC. It specifies CASSVAPDRNYGYTF.

The CDR3 loop reads CASSMAHDQPQHF. The CDR3 DNA follows: TGTGCCAGCAGCATGGCACACGATCAGCCCCAGCATTTT. The chain employs TRBV7-8 and TRBJ1-5; D uncertain. Deletions cut 5 bases from V and 5 bases from J, with 10 bases between. The germline V gene has CDR1 SGHVS and CDR2 FQNEAQ. This CDR3 has 13 amino acids.

The V and J genes are TRBV5-1 and TRBJ2-5; TRBD2 might be the D (6 bases). The CDR3 has 16 amino acids. Germline loops: CDR1 SGHRS, CDR2 YFSETQ. The V gene lost 1 base and the J gene lost 4 bases, with 17 bases spanning the gap. CDR3: CASSLRPQGGGETQYF. CDR3 nucleotide sequence: TGCGCCAGCAGCTTGAGGCCGCAGGGAGGCGGAGAGACCCAGTACTTC.